The 20 T cell receptor beta chains reported below all come from one sample, sequenced in a study of shared clonotypes between healthy human individuals (dated by TCRdb to about 2020). Libraries were built with the immunoSEQ multiplex PCR assay. Drawn from immuneACCESS, this table holds only the in-frame rearrangements with V and J called that TCRdb kept. Clones are partly lost; checked studies trace under half to an unresolved V gene and leave the rest unexplained. This sample has some 1,400,000 clones in its table, and over 95% of those were observed once. The top ten clones comprise roughly 1.2% of the sample. The sample consisted of naive CD4+ T cells sorted from blood. The cell subset or site label on this specimen signifies: CD45RA+ positively selected. The origin of the receptors is a man aged 30 to 45 in good health.

This chain joins TRBV7-9 and TRBJ1-3, with 7 positions matching TRBD1. Trimming took 6 bases from V and 0 from J; bases not matched to a gene: 11. There are 17 residues in the CDR3. Per germline, CDR1 SEHNR and CDR2 FQNEAQ (reference sequence). DNA for the CDR3: TGTGCCAGCAGTAACCCGGCGGGACAGCACTCTGGAAACACCATATATTTT. Protein: CASSNPAGQHSGNTIYF.

The chain combines TRBV5-1 with TRBJ2-3; D possibly uses TRBD1 or TRBD2 (6 bases each). The CDR3 is 17 amino acids. Looked up from germline, CDR1 is SGHRS and CDR2 is YFSETQ. The ends were cut back, 3 bases at V and 8 bases at J, with 25 bases in the middle. CDR3 nucleotide sequence: TGCGCCAGCAGCTCCCCATCCTCGACAACGGGGGCAGGTACGCAGTATTTT. Encoded protein: CASSSPSSTTGAGTQYF.

This chain connects TRBV30 to TRBJ2-7; the D is unclear. This CDR3 is 11 amino acids long. Germline CDR1 and CDR2: GTSNPN and SVGIG (reference sequence). The ends were cut back, 2 bases at V and 12 bases at J, with 14 bases in the middle. In nucleotides, the CDR3 is TGTGCCTGGAGTAGGACCTCTGGGATGTACTTC. Protein product: CAWSRTSGMYF.

This clone was counted between two and nine times. The chain couples TRBV10-1 to TRBJ2-7; a possible D gene is TRBD2 (5 bases). Trimming took off 8 bases at V and 1 base at J, with 12 bases between the two ends. Germline V gene data show CDR1 as WNHNN and CDR2 as SYGVQD (reference sequence). This CDR3 is built from 13 residues. The chain's CDR3 is CASARDPSYEQYF. CDR3 DNA sequence: TGCGCCAGCGCCCGGGATCCGTCCTACGAGCAGTACTTC.

This clone came up a few times. The rearrangement joins TRBV5-1 to TRBJ1-2; the D gene is possibly TRBD1 (6 bases). Trimming removed 2 bases at V and 10 bases at J, with 18 bases between. Germline V gives CDR1 SGHRS, CDR2 YFSETQ. The CDR3 totals 14 residues. Written as DNA, the CDR3 is TGCGCCAGCAGCTTACTACTCGGGGGCGGCACCTACACCTTC. Protein: CASSLLLGGGTYTF.

V gene TRBV6-5 combines with J gene TRBJ2-3; D might be TRBD2 (5 bases). Germline V lookup: CDR1 MNHEY, CDR2 SVGAGI. The CDR3 consists of 13 residues. The V end lost 6 bases, the J end lost 2 bases, and 9 bases lay between the germline ends. CDR3 residues: CASRRTYTDTQYF. DNA of the CDR3: TGTGCCAGCAGGAGGACTTACACAGATACGCAGTATTTT.

The chain employs TRBV6-5 and TRBJ2-5, with TRBD1 matching 7 bases. In germline, CDR1 is MNHEY, CDR2 SVGAGI. The CDR3 covers 14 residues. The V segment lost 4 bases and the J segment 5 bases; nucleotides outside the gene matches: 7. The CDR3 nucleotides are TGTGCCAGCAGTTTCTTCACAGGGGCGGAGACCCAGTACTTC. Its protein is CASSFFTGAETQYF.

The V and J genes are TRBV5-1 and TRBJ2-7, with D hard to call. The V end lost 3 bases, the J end lost 5 bases, and 15 bases lay between the germline ends. The CDR3 runs to 14 residues. The germline CDR1 and CDR2 sequences are SGHRS and YFSETQ. The CDR3 here is CASSSLSGDNEQYF. DNA of the CDR3: TGCGCCAGCAGCTCCCTCTCTGGGGATAACGAGCAGTACTTC. Full variable domain (remainder filled in from reference TRBV5-1 and TRBJ2-7): KAGVTQTPRYLIKTRGQQVTLSCSPISGHRSVSWYQQTPGQGLQFLFEYFSETQRNKGNFPGRFSGRQFSNSRSEMNVSTLELGDSALYLCASSSLSGDNEQYFGPGTRLTVT.

This sequence joins TRBV10-3 and TRBJ2-4; TRBD1 is a possible D gene (6 bases). Trimming pared 6 bases from V and 7 bases from J, leaving 16 bases between. Germline CDR1 reads ENHRY; CDR2 reads SYGVKD. The length of the CDR3 is 14 residues. This CDR3 is CAISPGAGVNIQYF. CDR3 nucleotides: TGTGCCATCAGCCCCGGGGCAGGGGTGAACATTCAGTACTTC.

The chain uses TRBV25-1 and TRBJ1-2, with TRBD1 matching over 7 bases. J gave up 4 bases and V 5 bases, and 1 base lay outside the gene matches. The CDR3 covers 12 residues. Looked up from germline, CDR1 is MGHDK and CDR2 is SYGVNS. This CDR3 reads CASSRDSYGYTF. The CDR3 DNA follows: TGTGCCAGCAGTCGGGACAGCTATGGCTACACCTTC.

This clone showed up just once. The V gene is TRBV11-2, the J gene TRBJ2-7; tentative D call: TRBD2 (6 bases). This CDR3 is built from 14 residues. Deletions cut 5 bases from V and 3 bases from J, with 14 bases between. CDR1 and CDR2 from the germline V gene are SGHAT and FQNNGV. Written as DNA, the CDR3 is TGTGCCAGCAGCCAGATCCGGGGGAACTACGAGCAGTACTTC. It is translated as CASSQIRGNYEQYF.

This chain links TRBV14 with TRBJ2-1; 14 bases map to TRBD2. CDR1 SGHDN and CDR2 FVKESK come from the germline V gene. The CDR3 runs 19 residues. Losses at the gene ends were 0 bases for V and 4 bases for J; bases not matched to a gene: 8. The CDR3 coding sequence is TGTGCCAGCAGCCAAGAGACTAGCGGGAGGGCCTCTATGTACAATGAGCAGTTCTTC. This translates into CASSQETSGRASMYNEQFF.

V and J are TRBV19 and TRBJ2-7, with D perhaps matching TRBD1 (7 bases). Germline V gene lookup returns CDR1 LNHDA and CDR2 SQIVND (reference sequence). The CDR3 runs to 15 residues. V lost 4 bases to trimming and J lost 6 bases, with 19 bases between them. CDR3 sequence (DNA): TGTGCCAGTAGTACTCAGACAGGGAGGATCAGCGAGCAGTACTTC. Translated: CASSTQTGRISEQYF.

The chain carries TRBV29-1 and TRBJ2-1; D possibly uses TRBD1 or TRBD2 (5 bases each). Per germline, CDR1 SQVTM and CDR2 ANQGSEA. This CDR3 spans 14 amino acids. V shed 3 bases and J shed 9 bases, with 18 bases lying between them. As DNA, the CDR3 is TGCAGCGTTGATGGGACCCTCGGACAAGGTGAGCAGTTCTTC. It encodes CSVDGTLGQGEQFF.

This sequence joins TRBV18 and TRBJ2-5; maybe TRBD1 (5 bases). V gave up 4 bases and J gave up 5 bases, with 17 bases separating them. CDR3 length: 15 amino acids. Germline V gene sequence: CDR1 KGHSH, CDR2 LQKENI. The CDR3 region is CASSRDRGVGETQYF. CDR3 in DNA: TGTGCCAGCTCACGAGACAGAGGCGTGGGGGAGACCCAGTACTTC.

V gene TRBV27 combines with J gene TRBJ1-4, with TRBD1 matching 11 bases. CDR1 and CDR2 (germline): MNHEY, SMNVEV (reference sequence). There are 16 residues in the CDR3. The J segment lost 8 bases and the V segment lost 2 bases, leaving 7 bases of the junction unmatched. CDR3 sequence: CASSLGGQGAQEKLFF. The CDR3 DNA reads as TGTGCCAGCAGTTTAGGAGGACAGGGGGCTCAGGAAAAACTGTTTTTT.

V gene TRBV5-8 combines with J gene TRBJ1-2; D gene ambiguous. V lost 3 bases to trimming and J lost 5 bases, with 8 bases between them. From germline, CDR1 is SGHTS and CDR2 YDEGEE. The CDR3 has 12 amino acids. DNA of the CDR3: TGTGCCAGCAGCTCAACACAGTATGGCTACACCTTC. Protein sequence: CASSSTQYGYTF.

Notes on this clone: The same CDR3 is also encoded by other DNA sequences in this sample. The chain carries TRBV6-1 and TRBJ2-6; maybe TRBD1 (6 bases). The CDR3 contains 13 residues. Germline V gene sequence: CDR1 MNHNS, CDR2 SASEGT. V lost 7 bases to trimming and J lost 2 bases, with 6 bases between them. The CDR3 is CASTGAGANVLTF. In nucleotides, the CDR3 is TGTGCCAGCACAGGGGCTGGGGCCAACGTCCTGACTTTC.

The J gene is TRBJ2-7, the V gene TRBV7-8, with TRBD1 matching over 8 bases. V gave up 5 bases and J gave up 0 bases; unmatched junction bases: 9. Looked up from germline, CDR1 is SGHVS and CDR2 is FQNEAQ. The CDR3 covers 16 residues. CDR3 nucleotides: TGTGCCAGCAGCACCCCGACAGGGGAATACTCCTACGAGCAGTACTTC. It specifies CASSTPTGEYSYEQYF.

The J gene is TRBJ1-2, the V gene TRBV7-9; 9 nucleotides align to TRBD1. The CDR3 is made up of 15 amino acids. J was trimmed by 7 bases and V by 5 bases; bases with no gene match: 11. The germline V gene encodes CDR1 SEHNR and CDR2 FQNEAQ (reference sequence). In DNA, the CDR3 is TGTGCCAGCAGCGAAGGGACAGGGAGGCACTTTGGCTACACCTTC. Its protein is CASSEGTGRHFGYTF. Using reference TRBV7-9 and TRBJ1-2 for the parts outside the CDR3, the full variable domain is DTGVSQNPRHKITKRGQNVTFRCDPISEHNRLYWYRQTLGQGPEFLTYFQNEAQLEKSRLLSDRFSAERPKGSFSTLEIQRTEQGDSAMYLCASSEGTGRHFGYTFGSGTRLTVV.